The TCR beta chain under discussion was sequenced for a study of blood T cell repertoires in COVID-19 (dated by TCRdb to the early 2020s). Looking at the study overall: Collaborator samples came from the United States, Italy and Spain and covered acute and convalescent phases of COVID-19. The prospective study material was composed of cDNA or gDNA derived from T cells, B-cell-depleted T cells, or PBMCs. Subjects who had been exposed to COVID-19, were actively infected with it, or had recovered from it provided the deeply sampled blood TCRbeta repertoires that made up the dataset. The repertoires were released in a freely available public database intended as a resource for research on the immune response to SARS-CoV-2. Samples were obtained from the ongoing ImmuneRACE study (first 160 participants) and from roughly 1,300 subjects provided by 6 global collaborators. Nearly every sample came with metadata listing a de-identified subject ID, COVID-19 status, age in years and sex. Where available, HLA class I and class II types were obtained from metadata supplied by the sample provider rather than from assay-based typing. The paper as a whole reports these results and caveats: How much clinical and demographic metadata was included differed by source and by participant, and the metadata was provided uncurated.

Remarks on this clone: Its antigen is still unknown. No clone much larger than this one lies a single base away; base qualities are absent. This specimen includes other DNA sequences encoding the same CDR3.

Collaborating institutions collected whole blood in K2EDTA tubes following their own protocols. For TCRbeta analysis, collaborators shipped samples as frozen whole blood, isolated PBMCs, or DNA extracted from either of those sample types. TCRbeta CDR3 regions were amplified from genomic DNA using the immunoSEQ Assay, a bias-controlled multiplex PCR. The authors' pipeline ran thus. Nucleated cell counts per sample were estimated from amplification of reference gene primers within the assay. Sequence reads were collapsed and filtered to measure the absolute abundance of every unique TCRbeta CDR3 rearrangement. For each sample, productive Simpson clonality was calculated by taking the square root of Simpson's diversity index across productive rearrangements. TCRdb carries this immuneACCESS record with in-frame sequences only. Its versions omit some clonotypes, under half of them owing to an unresolved V gene in the studies checked, with the rest unexplained. Clonal size and the V and J genes are those of that table, whereas D and trimming came from the DNA. For this sample there are 200,000 or so clones; 70% to 90% appear just once. The top ten hold about 6% of the sample.

Including cysteine and phenylalanine, the CDR3 has 15 amino acids. Solely the CDR3 DNA is kept, with 45 bases framed from the first base. CDR1 and CDR2, per the germline V gene, are SGHTA and FQGNSA. Trimming at the junction amounts to 0 bases on V and 0 bases on J, and the germline ends lie 6 bases apart. Sequencing input: peripheral blood. The chain is assembled from TRBV7-2 and TRBJ2-1, with the D gene too uncertain to name. The TCR originated in an older man with acute or convalescent COVID-19. The sequenced DNA: TGTGCCAGCAGCTTAGCCGCCGGCTCCTACAATGAGCAGTTCTTC. The encoded protein is CASSLAAGSYNEQFF.